This paragraph covers one T cell receptor beta chain sequence. Its cognate antigen is unknown. The data belong to a study of CD8 T cells in Susac syndrome. Unmatched junction bases numbered 14, after V lost 6 bases and J lost 4 bases. Germline CDR1 MDHEN, CDR2 SYDVKM. The CDR3 spans 17 residues. An input of about 0.45 to 1 ug of RNA was subjected to reverse transcription using random hexamers. The amplification used immunoSEQ multiplex PCR on TCR beta CDR3; it spanned 54 Vbeta and 13 Jbeta. TCRdb processed the immunoSEQ multiplex PCR reads anew with MiXCR; each CDR3 protein has one entry. The profile shows approximately 150,000 distinct CDR3 sequences, 85% to 95% of them singletons. TCR beta sequencing was performed on blood CD8+ and CD4+ T cells. It was negative isolation that provided the CD8+ and CD4+ T cells, whereas TEMRA cells were enriched by FACS. The study, taken as a whole, reports: By the study's own acknowledgment, its TCR sequencing and HLA analysis included relatively few individuals.

The chain is built from TRBV28 and TRBJ1-2; 10 nucleotides agree with TRBD1. This TCR derives from a human donor with multiple sclerosis. The sample comprised CD4+ T cells from PBMCs. Here the CDR3 reads CASSLQTLGTGAYGYTF. The CDR3 DNA reads as TGTGCCAGCAGCCTACAAACCCTCGGGACAGGGGCCTATGGCTACACCTTC.